The source of this T cell receptor beta chain is a study of PD-L1 blockade in urothelial cancer. Study-wide context: Analyses were performed on blood at 3 weeks after treatment start (the second dose) and at 6 weeks. T cells numbered a median of roughly 150,000 in the blood samples.

Concerning this clone: Its antigen remains unknown.

Assay used: immunoSEQ multiplex PCR; TCRdb lists only in-frame clones, some missing. The table lists some 79,000 clones, 82% of them singletons. Notes on the study in general: Better progression-free and overall survival followed lower pretreatment blood clonality.

J was trimmed by 0 bases and V by 2 bases; bases with no gene match: 5. Germline V gene sequence: CDR1 GTSNPN, CDR2 SVGIG (reference sequence). This CDR3 comprises 15 residues. Patients yielded 1 to 8 samples each, pretreatment and on-treatment. Sequences were derived from PBMCs, sampled around atezolizumab (anti-PD-L1) treatment. The chain combines TRBV30 with TRBJ2-7; 9 bases align to TRBD2. This clonotype was obtained from a man in his sixties or seventies with urothelial cancer. The CDR3 region is CAWSYSGGFSYEQYF. CDR3 in DNA: TGTGCCTGGAGTTATAGCGGGGGCTTCTCCTACGAGCAGTACTTC.